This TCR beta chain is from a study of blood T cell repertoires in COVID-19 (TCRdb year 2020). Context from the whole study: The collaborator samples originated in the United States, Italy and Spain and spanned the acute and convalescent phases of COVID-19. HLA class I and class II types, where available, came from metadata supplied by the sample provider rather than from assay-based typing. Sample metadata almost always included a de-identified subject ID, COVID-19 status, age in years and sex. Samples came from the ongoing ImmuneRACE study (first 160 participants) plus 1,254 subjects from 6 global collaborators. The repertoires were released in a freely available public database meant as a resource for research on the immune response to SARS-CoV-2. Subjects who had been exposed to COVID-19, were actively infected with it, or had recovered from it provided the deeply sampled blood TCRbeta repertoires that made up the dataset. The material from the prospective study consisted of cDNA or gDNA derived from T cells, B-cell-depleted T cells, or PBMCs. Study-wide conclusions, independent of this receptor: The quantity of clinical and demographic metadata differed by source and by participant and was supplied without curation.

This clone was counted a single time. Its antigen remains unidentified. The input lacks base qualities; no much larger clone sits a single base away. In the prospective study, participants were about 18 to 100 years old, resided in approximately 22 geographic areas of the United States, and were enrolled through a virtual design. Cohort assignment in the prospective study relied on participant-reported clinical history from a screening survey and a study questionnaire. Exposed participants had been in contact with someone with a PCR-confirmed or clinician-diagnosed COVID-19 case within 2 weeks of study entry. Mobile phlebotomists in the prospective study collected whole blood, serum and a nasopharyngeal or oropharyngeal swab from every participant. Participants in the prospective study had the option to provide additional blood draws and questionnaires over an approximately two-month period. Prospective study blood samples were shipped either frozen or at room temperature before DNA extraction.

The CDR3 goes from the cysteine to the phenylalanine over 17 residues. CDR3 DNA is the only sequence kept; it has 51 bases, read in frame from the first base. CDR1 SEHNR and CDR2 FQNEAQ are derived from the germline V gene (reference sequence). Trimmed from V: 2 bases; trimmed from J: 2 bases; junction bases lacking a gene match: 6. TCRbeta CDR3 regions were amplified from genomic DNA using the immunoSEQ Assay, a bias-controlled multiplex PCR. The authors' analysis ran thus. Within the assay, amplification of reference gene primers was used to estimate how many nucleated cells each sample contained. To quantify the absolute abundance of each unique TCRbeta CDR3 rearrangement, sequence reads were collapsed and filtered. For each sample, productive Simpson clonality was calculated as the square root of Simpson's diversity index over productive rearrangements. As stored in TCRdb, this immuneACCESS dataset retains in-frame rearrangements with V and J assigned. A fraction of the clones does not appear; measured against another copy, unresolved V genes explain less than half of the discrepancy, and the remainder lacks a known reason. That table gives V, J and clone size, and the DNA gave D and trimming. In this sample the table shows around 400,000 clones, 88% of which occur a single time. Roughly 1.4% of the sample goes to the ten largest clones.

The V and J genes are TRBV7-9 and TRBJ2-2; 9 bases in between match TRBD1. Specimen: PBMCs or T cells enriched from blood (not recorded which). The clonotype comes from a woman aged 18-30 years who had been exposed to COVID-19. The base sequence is TGTGCCAGCAGCTTACAGGGACAGGGTCTTAACACCGGGGAGCTGTTTTTT. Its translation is CASSLQGQGLNTGELFF.